This T cell receptor beta chain was recovered during a study of vaccination and CD4 T cells after COVID-19. Overall study: Convalescent patients had positive nasal swab PCR results for SARS-CoV-2. Disease was mild in nine and severe in one.

Sequencing of cultured CD4+ T cell DNA used the Oncomine TCR Beta short-read assay. From CD4+ T cells that had been cultured, genomic DNA was extracted. TCRdb reprocessed the PCR reads with MiXCR, giving one entry per CDR3 protein. The data contain about 15,000 distinct CDR3 sequences, approximately 48% of them singletons. Documented treatment: roughly 10-day PBMC culture with coronavirus spike peptide pools or control peptides (ViraFEST assay). There were positive PCR dates ranging from March to December 2020, all predating US Alpha, Beta and Delta variants. For this clonotype: The target antigen is unknown.

The TCR comes from a human donor who had recovered from COVID-19. This material consisted of CD4+ T cells from blood, cultured in vitro, taken before SARS-CoV-2 vaccination.

The chain's CDR3 is CASSPSGDYGYTF. As DNA, the CDR3 is TGTGCCAGCTCACCGTCGGGGGACTATGGCTACACCTTC. This rearrangement joins TRBV18 to TRBJ1-2, with D maybe TRBD1 (5 bases). The CDR3 is made up of 13 amino acids. CDR1 is KGHSH and CDR2 is LQKENI in the germline V gene. Trimming stripped 3 bases from V and 3 bases from J, with 8 bases between.